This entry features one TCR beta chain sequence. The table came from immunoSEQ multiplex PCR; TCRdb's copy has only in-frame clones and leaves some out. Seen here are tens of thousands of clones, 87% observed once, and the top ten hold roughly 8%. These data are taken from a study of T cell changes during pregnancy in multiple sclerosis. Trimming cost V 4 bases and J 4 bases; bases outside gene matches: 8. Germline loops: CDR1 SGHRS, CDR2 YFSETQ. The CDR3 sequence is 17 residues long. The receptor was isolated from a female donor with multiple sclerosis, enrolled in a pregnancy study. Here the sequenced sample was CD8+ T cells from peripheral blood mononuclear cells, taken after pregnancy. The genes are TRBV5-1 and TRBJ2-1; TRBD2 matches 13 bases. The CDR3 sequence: CASSPEGLAGNYNEQFF. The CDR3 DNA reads TGCGCCAGCAGCCCGGAGGGACTAGCGGGGAATTACAATGAGCAGTTCTTC.